This TCR beta chain was profiled in a study of T-cell reconstitution after alpha-beta-depleted transplantation in children. Overall study results and limits: The study traced high day-60 TCRbeta diversity in some patients to surviving recipient T cells and thymic progenitors. At around two months after transplant, the alpha-beta T cells were reportedly derived from several hundred expanded clones that came from non-depleted graft cells. T-cell counts and diversity at one year following transplant were attributed mainly to newly produced T cells.

Comment on this clonotype: What it binds is unknown.

CDR3 length equals 14 residues. V dropped 6 bases and J dropped 4; count of bases not matched to a gene: 9. The germline CDR1 and CDR2 sequences are DFQATT and SNEGSKA (reference sequence). This sample's TCRbeta library carried unique molecular identifier barcodes. Using its own MiXCR run on the PCR reads, TCRdb lists one record per CDR3 protein. The sample lists 780,000 or so distinct CDR3 sequences, around 15% occurring once. The chain couples TRBV20-1 to TRBJ2-7; TRBD1 aligns across 10 bases. This TCR was recovered from a male patient aged 10-17 years who had a stem cell transplant for acute lymphoblastic leukemia, so the T cells may come from the graft donor. The starting material was PBMCs, mostly from graft donor cells, obtained 360 days after TCRalphabeta/CD19-depleted stem cell transplant. This CDR3 reads CSAIPGQGMYEQYF. The CDR3, as DNA: TGCAGTGCGATACCGGGACAGGGGATGTACGAGCAGTACTTC.